Described below is a single TCR beta chain sequence and its context. Assay used: immunoSEQ multiplex PCR; TCRdb lists only in-frame clones, some missing. Altogether some 6,000 clones are present, under 98% being singletons, with the ten largest covering 15% to 18%. Time point reported: recipient sample about 28 days before transplant, after cytoreduction. This specimen comes from a study of T cell clonotyping in hematopoietic cell transplantation. The CDR3 extends over 14 amino acids. The germline CDR1 and CDR2 sequences are MNHEY and SMNVEV (reference sequence). With 3 bases removed from V and 4 bases from J, the gap between germline ends came to 13 bases.

This sequence originates from a man aged 70 or older with acute myeloid leukemia. Some clones in this sample may be carry-over from other donors' samples. The chain links TRBV27 to TRBJ2-7, with D tentatively TRBD1 or TRBD2 (6 bases each). The sample was peripheral blood mononuclear cells, taken before stem cell transplant. CDR3 loop: CASSFVGGSYEQYF. CDR3 bases: TGTGCCAGCAGTTTTGTGGGGGGCTCGTACGAGCAGTACTTC.